This T cell receptor beta chain was identified during a study of T and B cells in COVID-19 patients. TRB was amplified from about 260-540 ng of blood genomic DNA. This clonotype is classed as medium-sized. BIOMED2 TRB-A/B primer pools were used in multiplex TRB PCR. TCRdb independently ran MiXCR on the multiplex PCR reads; one entry per CDR3 protein. Of over 5,000 distinct CDR3 sequences in the sample, roughly 27% are singletons; the top ten hold about a third. CDR3 length: 17 residues. Germline V gene sequence: CDR1 LNHDA, CDR2 SQIVND (reference sequence). V lost 1 base to trimming and J lost 7 bases, with 20 bases between them.

The sample comprised blood. This chain uses TRBV19 with TRBJ1-5, with D possibly matching TRBD1 (5 bases). The clonotype was recovered from a human donor with active COVID-19. The donor label of this sample is uncertain. CDR3 nucleotides: TGTGCCAGTAGTATAGTCCGGGGCAGGGTAAGGGGACAGCCCCAGCATTTT. It specifies CASSIVRGRVRGQPQHF.